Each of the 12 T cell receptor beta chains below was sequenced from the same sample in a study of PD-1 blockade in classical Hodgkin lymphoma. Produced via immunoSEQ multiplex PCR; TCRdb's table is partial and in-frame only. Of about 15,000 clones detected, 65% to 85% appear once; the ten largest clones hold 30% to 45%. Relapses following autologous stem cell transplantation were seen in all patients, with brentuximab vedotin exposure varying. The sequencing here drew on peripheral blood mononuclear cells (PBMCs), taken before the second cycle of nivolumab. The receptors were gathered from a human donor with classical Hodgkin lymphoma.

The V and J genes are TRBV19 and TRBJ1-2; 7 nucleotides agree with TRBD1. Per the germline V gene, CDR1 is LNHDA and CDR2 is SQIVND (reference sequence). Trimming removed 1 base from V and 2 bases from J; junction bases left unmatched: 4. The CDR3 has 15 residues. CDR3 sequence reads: CASSIVDRENYGYTF. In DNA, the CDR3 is TGTGCCAGTAGTATAGTTGACAGGGAGAACTATGGCTACACCTTC.

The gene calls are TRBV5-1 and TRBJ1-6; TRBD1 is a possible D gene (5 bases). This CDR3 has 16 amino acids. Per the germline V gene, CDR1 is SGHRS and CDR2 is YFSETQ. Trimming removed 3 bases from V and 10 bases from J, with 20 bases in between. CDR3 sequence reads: CASSSNGRGSGSPLHF. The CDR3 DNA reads TGCGCCAGCAGCTCGAATGGGAGGGGATCTGGGTCACCCCTCCACTTT.

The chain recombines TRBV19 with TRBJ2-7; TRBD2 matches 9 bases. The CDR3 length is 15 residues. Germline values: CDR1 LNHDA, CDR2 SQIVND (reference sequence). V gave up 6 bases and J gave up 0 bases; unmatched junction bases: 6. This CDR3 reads CASREGGRASYEQYF. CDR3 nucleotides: TGTGCCAGTAGGGAGGGCGGGAGGGCCTCCTACGAGCAGTACTTC.

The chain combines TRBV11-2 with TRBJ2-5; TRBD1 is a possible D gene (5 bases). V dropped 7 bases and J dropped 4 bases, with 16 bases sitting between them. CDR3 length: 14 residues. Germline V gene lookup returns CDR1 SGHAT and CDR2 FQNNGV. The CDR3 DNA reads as TGTGCCAGCAAAGCCCAGGGAATTCGAGAGACCCAGTACTTC. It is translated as CASKAQGIRETQYF.

Here the CDR3 reads CASSQEDRTYGYTF. The CDR3 DNA reads TGTGCCAGCAGCCAGGAAGACAGGACCTATGGCTACACCTTC. This sequence joins TRBV4-2 and TRBJ1-2, with a possible D match to TRBD1 (6 bases). Trimming took off 3 bases at V and 4 bases at J, with 12 bases between the two ends. This CDR3 spans 14 amino acids. CDR1 and CDR2 (germline): LGHNA, YNFKEQ.

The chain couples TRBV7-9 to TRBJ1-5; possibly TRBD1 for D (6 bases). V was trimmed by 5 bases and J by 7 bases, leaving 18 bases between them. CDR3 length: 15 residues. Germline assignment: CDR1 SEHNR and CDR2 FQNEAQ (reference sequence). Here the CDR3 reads CASSHLGQGRQPQHF. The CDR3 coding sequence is TGTGCCAGCAGCCACCTGGGCCAGGGGCGACAGCCCCAGCATTTT.

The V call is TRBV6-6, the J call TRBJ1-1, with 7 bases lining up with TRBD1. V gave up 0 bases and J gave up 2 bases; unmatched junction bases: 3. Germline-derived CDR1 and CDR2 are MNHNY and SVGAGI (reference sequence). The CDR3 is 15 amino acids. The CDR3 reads CASSYSRQGNTEAFF. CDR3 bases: TGTGCCAGCAGTTACTCGAGACAGGGAAACACTGAAGCTTTCTTT.

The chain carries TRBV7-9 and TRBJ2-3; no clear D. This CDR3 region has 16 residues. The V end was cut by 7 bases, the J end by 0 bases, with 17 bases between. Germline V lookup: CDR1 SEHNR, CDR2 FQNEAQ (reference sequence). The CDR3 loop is CASTPSLLSSTDTQYF. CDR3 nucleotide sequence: TGTGCCAGCACCCCGAGTCTGTTATCTAGCACAGATACGCAGTATTTT.

The CDR3, as DNA: TGTGCCAGCAGGAGGGGACAGTACACCGGGGAGCTGTTTTTT. This gives the protein CASRRGQYTGELFF. The V gene is TRBV6-4, the J gene TRBJ2-2, with 7 bases fitting TRBD1. There are 14 residues in the CDR3. CDR1 is MRHNA and CDR2 is SNTAGT in the germline V gene. Unmatched junction bases numbered 4, after V lost 6 bases and J lost 3 bases.

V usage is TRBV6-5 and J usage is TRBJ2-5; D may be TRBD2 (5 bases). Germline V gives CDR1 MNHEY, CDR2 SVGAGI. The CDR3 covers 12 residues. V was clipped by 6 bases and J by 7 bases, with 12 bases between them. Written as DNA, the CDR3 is TGTGCCAGCAGCCCCCCCGAGGGGACCCAGTACTTC. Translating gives CASSPPEGTQYF.

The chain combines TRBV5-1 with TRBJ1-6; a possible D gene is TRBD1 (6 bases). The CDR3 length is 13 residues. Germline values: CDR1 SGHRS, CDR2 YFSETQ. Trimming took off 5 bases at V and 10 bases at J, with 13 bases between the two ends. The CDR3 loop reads CASRWGPSSPLHF. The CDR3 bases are TGCGCCAGCAGGTGGGGGCCGAGCTCACCCCTCCACTTT.

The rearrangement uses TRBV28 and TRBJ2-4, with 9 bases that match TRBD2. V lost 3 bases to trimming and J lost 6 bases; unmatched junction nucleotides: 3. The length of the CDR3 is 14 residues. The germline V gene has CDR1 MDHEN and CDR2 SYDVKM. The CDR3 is CASSFSGRGNIQYF. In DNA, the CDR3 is TGTGCCAGCAGTTTTAGCGGGAGAGGAAACATTCAGTACTTC.